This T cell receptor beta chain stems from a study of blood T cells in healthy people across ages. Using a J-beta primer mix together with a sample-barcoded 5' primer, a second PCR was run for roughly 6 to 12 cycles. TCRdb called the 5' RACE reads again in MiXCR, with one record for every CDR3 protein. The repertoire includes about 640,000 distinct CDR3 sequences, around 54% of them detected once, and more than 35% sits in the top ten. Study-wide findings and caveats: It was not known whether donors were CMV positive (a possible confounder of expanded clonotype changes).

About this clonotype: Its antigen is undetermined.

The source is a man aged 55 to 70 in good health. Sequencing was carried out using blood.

CDR3 coding DNA: TGCGCCAGCAGCCCGGGACTAGCGGGGCCGGGGGAGACCCAGTACTTC. This translates into CASSPGLAGPGETQYF. V usage is TRBV4-1 and J usage is TRBJ2-7; 13 nucleotides agree with TRBD2. The J call may be in error: the DNA end matches TRBJ2-5 better. Germline lookup yields CDR1 MGHRA and CDR2 YSYEKL. The CDR3 length is 16 residues.